Detailed here is one T cell receptor (beta chain). Its target is not known. TCRdb re-derived calls from the 5' RACE reads in MiXCR, one entry per CDR3 protein. This table has approximately 300,000 distinct CDR3 sequences, around 11% appearing once. The record originates from a study of T cells after yellow fever vaccination. Study-wide points: There was a possibility that FACS-sorted repertoires contained abundant clonotypes contaminating from the bulk population. Reappearance after the booster was observed for most primary-vaccination clones (96% CD4, less than 90% CD8).

The germline V gene has CDR1 SGHVS and CDR2 FQNEAQ. Between the trimmed V and J ends, which lost 5 bases and 2 bases, there was a span of 19 bases. CDR3 length: 17 amino acids. The sequencing used CD4+ T cells sorted from PBMCs, collected 45 days after the yellow fever booster vaccination. The TCR comes from a young man who received the YFV17D yellow fever vaccine. The chain carries TRBV7-8 and TRBJ1-5; D perhaps matches TRBD1 (6 bases). CDR3 in DNA: TGTGCCAGCAGCCTTACCGGGGGGCCGTTGGGCAATCAGCCCCAGCATTTT. It yields the protein CASSLTGGPLGNQPQHF. The full variable domain, completed using reference TRBV7-8 and TRBJ1-5, is GAGVSQSPRYKVAKRGQDVALRCDPISGHVSLFWYQQALGQGPEFLTYFQNEAQLDKSGLPSDRFFAERPEGSVSTLKIQRTQQEDSAVYLCASSLTGGPLGNQPQHFGDGTRLSIL.